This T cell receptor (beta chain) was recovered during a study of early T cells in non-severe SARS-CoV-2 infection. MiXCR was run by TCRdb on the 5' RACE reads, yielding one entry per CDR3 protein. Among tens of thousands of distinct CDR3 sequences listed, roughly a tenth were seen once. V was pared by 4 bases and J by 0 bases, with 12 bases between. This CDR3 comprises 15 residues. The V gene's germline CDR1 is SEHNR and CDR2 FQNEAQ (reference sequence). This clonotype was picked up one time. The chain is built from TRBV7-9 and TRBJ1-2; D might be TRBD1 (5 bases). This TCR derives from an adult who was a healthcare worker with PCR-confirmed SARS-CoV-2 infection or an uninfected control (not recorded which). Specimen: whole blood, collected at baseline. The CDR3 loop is CASSWGDASNYGYTF. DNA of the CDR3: TGTGCCAGCAGCTGGGGGGACGCCTCTAACTATGGCTACACCTTC.